These 26 T cell receptor beta chains were all obtained from the same sample, sequenced in a study of OX40 agonist ivuxolimab in advanced cancers. Libraries were prepared by immunoSEQ multiplex PCR; TCRdb keeps only in-frame clonotypes and omits some of them. In the table there are under 100,000 clones, roughly 92% of which are singletons. The sample in question was CD4+ or CD8+ T cells sorted from blood, obtained in a trial of the OX40 agonist ivuxolimab. All receptors come from an adult with an advanced solid tumor such as melanoma, head and neck, liver or kidney cancer.

The gene calls are TRBV6-5 and TRBJ2-5, with unresolved D. Germline CDR1 and CDR2: MNHEY and SVGAGI. The CDR3 sequence is 12 residues long. Trimming took 4 bases from V and 0 from J, leaving 3 bases between them. Here the CDR3 reads CASSFNQETQYF. The CDR3 nucleotides are TGTGCCAGCAGTTTTAACCAAGAGACCCAGTACTTC.

The J gene is TRBJ2-3, the V gene TRBV2, with 13 bases lining up with TRBD2. Looked up from germline, CDR1 is SNHLY and CDR2 is FYNNEI. The CDR3 has 17 residues. The J segment lost 2 bases and the V segment lost 2 bases, leaving 4 bases of the junction unmatched. For the CDR3, the DNA is TGTGCCAGCAGTGAATCGGGACTAGCGGGGCACACAGATACGCAGTATTTT. Its translation: CASSESGLAGHTDTQYF.

As concerns this clone: One junction end disagrees with the germline gene, perhaps due to a read error. The genes are TRBV2 and TRBJ1-1, with unresolved D. Germline V lookup: CDR1 SNHLY, CDR2 FYNNEI. The CDR3 is 11 amino acids. The CDR3, as DNA: TGTGCCAGCAGCCGCCTCGCGGGCCGGTCTTTT. As protein: CASSRLAGRSF.

The V and J genes are TRBV10-3 and TRBJ2-1; D might be TRBD2 (5 bases). This CDR3 region has 13 residues. Germline CDR1 and CDR2: ENHRY and SYGVKD. V was clipped by 5 bases and J by 8 bases, with 13 bases between them. The CDR3 protein is CAISSIALDEQFF. The CDR3 DNA reads as TGTGCCATCAGTTCCATAGCGCTGGATGAGCAGTTCTTC.

As concerns this clone: Other nucleotide sequences from this sample produce the same CDR3. The V call is TRBV5-1, the J call TRBJ1-1, with D possibly matching TRBD1 (5 bases). The V end was cut by 0 bases, the J end by 1 base, with 7 bases between. The CDR3 is 14 amino acids. Germline loops: CDR1 SGHRS, CDR2 YFSETQ. Written as DNA, the CDR3 is TGCGCCAGCAGCTTGGGGGGCCAGAACACTGAAGCTTTCTTT. Translated: CASSLGGQNTEAFF.

The chain carries TRBV5-1 and TRBJ2-7, with D unresolved. The CDR3 contains 13 residues. Germline lookup yields CDR1 SGHRS and CDR2 YFSETQ. Trimming cost V 5 bases and J 1 base, with 10 bases left between them. CDR3 sequence reads: CASSSRDSYEQYF. CDR3 nucleotide sequence: TGCGCCAGCAGTTCTAGGGATTCCTACGAGCAGTACTTC.

The rearrangement uses TRBV2 and TRBJ1-2; 11 bases agree with TRBD1. The CDR3 is 16 amino acids. After removal of 4 bases from V and 4 bases from J, the junction contained 8 bases not matched to a gene. CDR1 is SNHLY and CDR2 is FYNNEI in the germline V gene. CDR3 DNA: TGTGCCAGCAGTGCCGGGACAGGGGGTCTAAGCTATGGCTACACCTTC. It is translated as CASSAGTGGLSYGYTF.

CDR3 sequence: CAWSALDRGRRNTIYF. DNA of the CDR3: TGTGCCTGGAGTGCTCTCGACAGGGGTAGGCGAAACACCATATATTTT. The chain recombines TRBV30 with TRBJ1-3; 8 bases line up with TRBD1. There are 16 residues in the CDR3. With V trimmed by 1 base and J by 5 bases, 10 bases remained unmatched. Germline CDR1 is GTSNPN and CDR2 is SVGIG (reference sequence).

The rearrangement joins TRBV14 to TRBJ2-7; weak D call: TRBD1 (5 bases). This CDR3 comprises 14 residues. Trimming took 1 base from V and 4 from J, leaving 11 bases between them. CDR1 and CDR2 from the germline V gene are SGHDN and FVKESK. The DNA for the CDR3 is TGTGCCAGCAGCCAAGGTTCAGGGTTGTACGAGCAGTACTTC. Translation gives CASSQGSGLYEQYF.

This clone is a singleton in its sample. The chain links TRBV19 to TRBJ2-5, with TRBD1 as a possible D gene (6 bases). The CDR3 is 18 residues long. Germline V CDR1 and CDR2: LNHDA, SQIVND (reference sequence). Trimming removed 2 bases from V and 2 bases from J, with 21 bases in between. Here the CDR3 DNA reads TGTGCCAGTAGTATAACAGGGCTACCCTCAGCCCTACAAGAGACCCAGTACTTC. Its translation: CASSITGLPSALQETQYF.

The V call is TRBV28, the J call TRBJ1-4; 8 bases fit TRBD1. Germline lookup yields CDR1 MDHEN and CDR2 SYDVKM. With V trimmed by 4 bases and J by 0 bases, 1 base remained unmatched. This CDR3 is 15 amino acids long. The CDR3 sequence: CASSSGGATNEKLFF. In nucleotides, the CDR3 is TGTGCCAGCAGTTCAGGGGGCGCAACTAATGAAAAACTGTTTTTT.

About this clone: The sample carries other DNA sequences with the same CDR3. This chain uses TRBV18 with TRBJ2-1; no clear D. From germline, CDR1 is KGHSH and CDR2 LQKENI. Trimming removed 1 base from V and 8 bases from J, with 12 bases in between. The CDR3 has 14 amino acids. Here the CDR3 DNA reads TGTGCCAGCTCACCACGCTTAGCAGTGGATGAGCAGTTCTTC. Protein: CASSPRLAVDEQFF.

V gene TRBV15 combines with J gene TRBJ1-3; the D is unclear. This CDR3 has 15 residues. The germline CDR1 and CDR2 sequences are LNHNV and YYDKDF (reference sequence). Deletions cut 0 bases from V and 0 bases from J, with 6 bases between. As DNA, the CDR3 is TGTGCCACCAGCAGAGAAGACTCCTCTGGAAACACCATATATTTT. Protein: CATSREDSSGNTIYF.

The CDR3 loop reads CAISGGPGAASTDTQYF. DNA for the CDR3: TGTGCCATCAGTGGGGGCCCGGGGGCAGCTAGCACAGATACGCAGTATTTT. This chain joins TRBV10-3 and TRBJ2-3, with D perhaps assigned TRBD1 or TRBD2 (6 bases each). The germline CDR1 and CDR2 sequences are ENHRY and SYGVKD. Trimming removed 4 bases from V and 0 bases from J, with 17 bases in between. The CDR3 is made up of 17 amino acids.

CDR3 region: CASSFNGIAHEQYF. CDR3 DNA: TGTGCCAGCAGCTTCAACGGCATAGCCCACGAGCAGTACTTC. The chain couples TRBV5-4 to TRBJ2-7; D call uncertain. Trimming took 2 bases from V and 5 from J, leaving 14 bases between them. This CDR3 is 14 amino acids long. CDR1 and CDR2 from the germline V gene are SGHNT and YYREEE (reference sequence). The full variable domain, completed using reference TRBV5-4 and TRBJ2-7, is ETGVTQSPTHLIKTRGQQVTLRCSSQSGHNTVSWYQQALGQGPQFIFQYYREEENGRGNFPPRFSGLQFPNYSSELNVNALELDDSALYLCASSFNGIAHEQYFGPGTRLTVT.

The rearrangement links TRBV18 to TRBJ1-5; D possibly corresponds to TRBD1 (6 bases). Between the trimmed V and J ends, which lost 2 bases and 7 bases, there was a span of 15 bases. The CDR3 runs to 15 residues. The germline V gene has CDR1 KGHSH and CDR2 LQKENI. DNA for the CDR3: TGTGCCAGCTCACCATCAGGGGCACAGGGCCAGCCCCAGCATTTT. It specifies CASSPSGAQGQPQHF.

This clone was recorded only once. The chain is built from TRBV7-2 and TRBJ1-1; no firm D call. The CDR3 runs 14 residues. V gave up 0 bases and J gave up 1 base, with 6 bases separating them. Germline CDR1 and CDR2: SGHTA and FQGNSA. CDR3 residues: CASSLAVRNTEAFF. The CDR3 DNA is TGTGCCAGCAGCTTAGCGGTAAGGAACACTGAAGCTTTCTTT.

V gene TRBV30 combines with J gene TRBJ1-2, with TRBD1 matching over 7 bases. The CDR3 is 16 residues long. Trimming cost V 0 bases and J 3 bases; bases outside gene matches: 10. Germline CDR1 GTSNPN, CDR2 SVGIG (reference sequence). CDR3 in DNA: TGTGCCTGGAGTGTTGGAAGGGACAGCAACTACTATGGCTACACCTTC. This codes for CAWSVGRDSNYYGYTF.

The chain uses TRBV11-1 and TRBJ1-1; the D gene is possibly TRBD1 (5 bases). Germline values: CDR1 SGHAT, CDR2 FQDESV (reference sequence). Trimming removed 3 bases from V and 1 base from J, with 9 bases in between. The CDR3 is 14 amino acids. CDR3 sequence (DNA): TGTGCCAGCAGCTTCCAGGGATGGAACACTGAAGCTTTCTTT. It yields the protein CASSFQGWNTEAFF.

The chain has TRBV27 and TRBJ1-6, with D tentatively TRBD1 (5 bases). Trimming cost V 6 bases and J 6 bases, with 18 bases left between them. Germline CDR1 MNHEY, CDR2 SMNVEV (reference sequence). The CDR3 contains 16 residues. CDR3 residues: CASSPDPQGGNSPLHF. CDR3 in DNA: TGTGCCAGCAGCCCCGACCCGCAGGGAGGTAATTCACCCCTCCACTTT.

This clone appeared once. CDR3 loop: CASSINRNQPQHF. Written as DNA, the CDR3 is TGTGCCAGCAGTATAAACAGAAATCAGCCCCAGCATTTT. The chain joins TRBV6-5 to TRBJ1-5; D unclear. The CDR3 is made up of 13 amino acids. Germline V CDR1 and CDR2: MNHEY, SVGAGI. The V gene lost 5 bases and the J gene lost 4 bases, with 9 bases spanning the gap.

This chain connects TRBV6-1 to TRBJ2-7, with TRBD2 matching 8 bases. V shed 0 bases and J 5 bases; nucleotides not matched to a gene: 9. The CDR3 has 16 amino acids. The germline V gene has CDR1 MNHNS and CDR2 SASEGT. CDR3 protein: CASSEAPAGGRDEQYF. Written as DNA, the CDR3 is TGTGCCAGCAGTGAAGCCCCGGCGGGGGGCAGGGACGAGCAGTACTTC.

This clone has just one count. V usage is TRBV15 and J usage is TRBJ1-1; the D is unclear. Trimming cost V 4 bases and J 0 bases, with 9 bases left between them. Germline assignment: CDR1 LNHNV and CDR2 YYDKDF (reference sequence). The CDR3 covers 14 residues. CDR3 region: CATSKPGMNTEAFF. Here the CDR3 DNA reads TGTGCCACCAGCAAGCCGGGGATGAACACTGAAGCTTTCTTT.

This clone is medium-sized in the sample. The chain recombines TRBV30 with TRBJ1-1; D call uncertain. This CDR3 has 16 residues. Trimming removed 5 bases from V and 0 bases from J, with 19 bases in between. Germline loops: CDR1 GTSNPN, CDR2 SVGIG (reference sequence). The DNA of the CDR3 is TGTGCCTGGGTAGAATTGGCAGGACTGATGAACACTGAAGCTTTCTTT. Protein: CAWVELAGLMNTEAFF.

V gene TRBV9 combines with J gene TRBJ2-1; D may be TRBD2 (5 bases). There are 16 residues in the CDR3. Germline-derived CDR1 and CDR2 are SGDLS and YYNGEE. V was shortened by 4 bases and J by 0 bases, with 14 bases between the two germline ends. As DNA, the CDR3 is TGTGCCAGCAGCCCTCACCTGGAGGACTCCTACAATGAGCAGTTCTTC. Encoded protein: CASSPHLEDSYNEQFF.

The chain is built from TRBV18 and TRBJ1-5, with TRBD1 as a possible D gene (5 bases). V gave up 0 bases and J gave up 4 bases, with 10 bases separating them. The CDR3 extends over 15 amino acids. Germline assignment: CDR1 KGHSH and CDR2 LQKENI. The CDR3, as DNA: TGTGCCAGCTCACCACCAGGGGCGGATAATCAGCCCCAGCATTTT. This codes for CASSPPGADNQPQHF.